This T cell receptor (beta chain) was identified during a study of OX40 agonist ivuxolimab in advanced cancers. Turning to the study itself: Every patient in dose escalation had hepatocellular carcinoma, melanoma, renal cell or head and neck cancer. A male proportion of just over 80% was recorded, with mean age roughly 62 years and range about 23 to 80.

Profiling relied on immunoSEQ multiplex PCR, and the TCRdb table lists in-frame clones only, not all of them. In the table there are around 84,000 clones, approximately 90% of which are singletons. A history of autoimmune disease or systemic immunosuppression excluded patients. The investigators sampled blood at baseline, at cycle 4 day 1, and at cycle 7 day 1. Germline V gene data show CDR1 as SGDLS and CDR2 as YYNGEE. The CDR3 spans 13 residues. V was clipped by 0 bases and J by 1 base, with 4 bases between them. The clonotype originates from an adult with an advanced solid tumor such as melanoma, head and neck, liver or kidney cancer. Sequences were derived from CD4+ or CD8+ T cells sorted from blood, sampled in a trial of the OX40 agonist ivuxolimab. J is TRBJ2-5 and V is TRBV9, with D unclear. The CDR3 loop reads CASSVDSQETQYF. The CDR3, as DNA: TGTGCCAGCAGCGTAGACAGCCAAGAGACCCAGTACTTC.